Below are 13 T cell receptor beta chains sequenced from a single sample in a study of cytomegalovirus exposure and HLA in healthy donors. The PCR was carried out with 60 Vbeta primers and 13 Jbeta primers. Some clones are missing from TCRdb's copy, which holds only in-frame ones; the method was immunoSEQ multiplex PCR. Altogether about 170,000 clones are present, approximately 80% being singletons, with the ten largest covering less than 2.5%. Sequenced: PBMCs. The source of these receptors is a woman aged 45 to 65 in good health and CMV-seronegative.

V and J are TRBV7-6 and TRBJ2-3; 7 bases align to TRBD2. V was clipped by 1 base and J by 6 bases; unmatched bases: 4. Germline V lookup: CDR1 SGHVS, CDR2 FNYEAQ. CDR3 length equals 14 residues. CDR3 nucleotide sequence: TGTGCCAGCAGCTTAGGACTAGCCGGCGATACGCAGTATTTT. Residues: CASSLGLAGDTQYF.

The gene calls are TRBV15 and TRBJ2-2; 9 nucleotides agree with TRBD2. Germline V gene data show CDR1 as LNHNV and CDR2 as YYDKDF (reference sequence). CDR3 length equals 16 residues. V trimming: 1 base; J trimming: 6 bases; junction bases outside the gene matches: 6. CDR3 residues: CATSRAWAGGPGELFF. CDR3 sequence (DNA): TGTGCCACCAGCAGAGCTTGGGCGGGAGGGCCCGGGGAGCTGTTTTTT.

This clone came up once. J is TRBJ2-5 and V is TRBV2; 11 nucleotides match TRBD2. Germline CDR1 SNHLY, CDR2 FYNNEI. CDR3 size: 15 residues. The junction had 8 bases not matched to a gene; V was cut back by 0 bases and J by 11 bases. CDR3 sequence: CASSEARLAGGEQYF. CDR3 bases: TGTGCCAGCAGTGAAGCGCGGCTAGCGGGGGGAGAGCAGTACTTC. Full variable domain (missing parts from reference TRBV2 and TRBJ2-5): EPEVTQTPSHQVTQMGQEVILRCVPISNHLYFYWYRQILGQKVEFLVSFYNNEISEKSEIFDDQFSVERPDGSNFTLKIRSTKLEDSAMYFCASSEARLAGGEQYFGPGTRLLVL.

This rearrangement joins TRBV5-5 to TRBJ2-2, with D tentatively TRBD1 (5 bases). The V end was cut by 2 bases, the J end by 1 base, with 9 bases between. This CDR3 has 15 residues. Germline lookup yields CDR1 SGHKS and CDR2 YYEKEE (reference sequence). The CDR3 nucleotides are TGTGCCAGCAGCTTCGCAGGGCTGAACACCGGGGAGCTGTTTTTT. Amino acid sequence: CASSFAGLNTGELFF.

The V gene is TRBV19, the J gene TRBJ2-5, with D hard to call. The germline V gene encodes CDR1 LNHDA and CDR2 SQIVND (reference sequence). V lost 5 bases and J lost 1, with 14 bases in between. The length of the CDR3 is 15 residues. The CDR3 region is CASSAQLSAQETQYF. The CDR3 DNA is TGTGCCAGTAGTGCCCAACTGAGCGCCCAAGAGACCCAGTACTTC. Together with reference TRBV19 and TRBJ2-5, the CDR3 gives the full variable domain: DGGITQSPKYLFRKEGQNVTLSCEQNLNHDAMYWYRQDPGQGLRLIYYSQIVNDFQKGDIAEGYSVSREKKESFPLTVTSAQKNPTAFYLCASSAQLSAQETQYFGPGTRLLVL.

V usage is TRBV18 and J usage is TRBJ2-7; TRBD1 matches at 7 bases. V gave up 6 bases and J gave up 1 base; unmatched junction bases: 3. The germline gives CDR1 KGHSH, CDR2 LQKENI. The CDR3 covers 13 residues. The CDR3 loop reads CASSPTGSYEQYF. The CDR3 DNA follows: TGTGCCAGCTCGCCGACAGGGTCCTACGAGCAGTACTTC.

The chain links TRBV18 to TRBJ2-1, with 7 positions matching TRBD2. Germline V gene lookup returns CDR1 KGHSH and CDR2 LQKENI. The CDR3 runs to 21 residues. V lost 0 bases to trimming and J lost 4 bases; unmatched junction nucleotides: 21. DNA for the CDR3: TGTGCCAGCTCACCACCGCAAAAACTTTCTAGCGGCCTGGAAAGGTACAATGAGCAGTTCTTC. It translates to CASSPPQKLSSGLERYNEQFF.

The V and J genes are TRBV6-1 and TRBJ2-3; TRBD1 aligns across 7 bases. The V segment lost 6 bases and the J segment 2 bases; nucleotides outside the gene matches: 8. This CDR3 comprises 15 residues. Germline CDR1 and CDR2: MNHNS and SASEGT. Here the CDR3 DNA reads TGTGCCAGCAGGGTGTCGGGACAGAACACAGATACGCAGTATTTT. It is translated as CASRVSGQNTDTQYF.

This clone was seen just once. This rearrangement joins TRBV13 to TRBJ2-3; 7 bases line up with TRBD2. After removal of 2 bases from V and 8 bases from J, the junction contained 7 bases not matched to a gene. The CDR3 loop spans 14 amino acids. CDR1 and CDR2 (germline): PRHDT, FYEKMQ (reference sequence). The chain's CDR3 is CASSLRGRVPTQYF. CDR3 coding DNA: TGTGCCAGCAGCTTAAGAGGGAGGGTGCCTACGCAGTATTTT.

V is TRBV7-9 and J is TRBJ2-1; the D is unclear. The germline V and J ends were trimmed by 7 bases and 6 bases, with 7 bases remaining between them. The CDR3 spans 11 residues. Germline-derived CDR1 and CDR2 are SEHNR and FQNEAQ (reference sequence). The CDR3 loop reads CASTQPNEQFF. The DNA for the CDR3 is TGTGCCAGCACACAACCCAATGAGCAGTTCTTC.

The chain employs TRBV2 and TRBJ1-5; D might be TRBD1 (5 bases). Deletions cut 6 bases from V and 3 bases from J, with 21 bases between. The CDR3 loop spans 17 amino acids. Per germline, CDR1 SNHLY and CDR2 FYNNEI. DNA of the CDR3: TGTGCCAGCAGGAGGACCCGTGGCGGGGGAGTCAATCAGCCCCAGCATTTT. Its protein is CASRRTRGGGVNQPQHF.

The chain has TRBV7-2 and TRBJ1-4; D might be TRBD1 (5 bases). With 0 bases removed from V and 7 bases from J, the gap between germline ends came to 15 bases. Germline values: CDR1 SGHTA, CDR2 FQGNSA. The CDR3 is 16 residues long. The CDR3 reads CASSLASGTPGEKLFF. CDR3 sequence (DNA): TGTGCCAGCAGCTTAGCTTCCGGGACTCCAGGTGAAAAACTGTTTTTT. The entire variable domain, with the rest obtained from reference TRBV7-2 and TRBJ1-4, is as follows: GAGVSQSPSNKVTEKGKDVELRCDPISGHTALYWYRQSLGQGLEFLIYFQGNSAPDKSGLPSDRFSAERTGGSVSTLTIQRTQQEDSAVYLCASSLASGTPGEKLFFGSGTQLSVL.

The V gene is TRBV6-6, the J gene TRBJ1-1; D is uncertain. In germline, CDR1 is MNHNY, CDR2 SVGAGI (reference sequence). The CDR3 is 13 amino acids. Trimming cost V 5 bases and J 1 base, with 8 bases left between them. The CDR3 DNA is TGTGCCAGCAGTGACCGACAGAACACTGAAGCTTTCTTT. Translating gives CASSDRQNTEAFF.